The present T cell receptor beta chain was sequenced within a study of T cell repertoires in cytomegalovirus infection. The overall study: Both CMV infection and a matching HLA type were indicated by public TCR beta signatures.

MiXCR was run by TCRdb on the reads, yielding one entry per CDR3 protein. This table holds around 630,000 distinct CDR3 sequences, 20% to 25% found once. The V end lost 6 bases, the J end lost 9 bases, and 9 bases lay between the germline ends. Germline V CDR1 and CDR2: SEHNR, FQNEAQ (reference sequence). The CDR3 contains 11 residues. General study points: Dominating the ex vivo response were TCR beta clonotypes that were CMV-specific and HLA-C-restricted. The study identified carriers of CMV plus the relevant HLA from cumulative public TCR beta family frequency.

This clonotype was seen repeatedly, ten times or more. What it recognizes is unknown. This receptor was obtained from a human donor in good health (CMV status not recorded). Some clones in this sample may be carry-over from other donors' samples. The sequencing input was CD8+ T cells from PBMCs. The rearrangement joins TRBV7-9 to TRBJ2-1; maybe TRBD1 (5 bases). CDR3 residues: CASRHDSEQFF. Written as DNA, the CDR3 is TGTGCCAGCAGGCATGACAGTGAGCAGTTCTTC. The variable domain in full, completed from reference TRBV7-9 and TRBJ2-1, reads DTGVSQNPRHKITKRGQNVTFRCDPISEHNRLYWYRQTLGQGPEFLTYFQNEAQLEKSRLLSDRFSAERPKGSFSTLEIQRTEQGDSAMYLCASRHDSEQFFGPGTRLTVL.